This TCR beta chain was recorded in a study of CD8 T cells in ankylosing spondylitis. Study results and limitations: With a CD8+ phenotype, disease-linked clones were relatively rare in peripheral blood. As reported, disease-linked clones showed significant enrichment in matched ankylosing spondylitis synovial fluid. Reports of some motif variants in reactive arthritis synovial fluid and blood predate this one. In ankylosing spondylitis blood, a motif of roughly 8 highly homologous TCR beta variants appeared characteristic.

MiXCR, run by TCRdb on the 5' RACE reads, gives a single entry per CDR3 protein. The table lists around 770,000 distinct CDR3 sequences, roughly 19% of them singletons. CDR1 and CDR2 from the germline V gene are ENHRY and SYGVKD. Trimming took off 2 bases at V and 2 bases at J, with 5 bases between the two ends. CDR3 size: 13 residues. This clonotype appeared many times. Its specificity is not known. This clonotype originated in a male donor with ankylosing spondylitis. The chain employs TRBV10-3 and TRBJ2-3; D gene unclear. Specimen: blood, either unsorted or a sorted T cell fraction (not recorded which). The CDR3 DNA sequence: TGTGCCATCAGTGAGGCCTACACAGATACGCAGTATTTT. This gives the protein CAISEAYTDTQYF.